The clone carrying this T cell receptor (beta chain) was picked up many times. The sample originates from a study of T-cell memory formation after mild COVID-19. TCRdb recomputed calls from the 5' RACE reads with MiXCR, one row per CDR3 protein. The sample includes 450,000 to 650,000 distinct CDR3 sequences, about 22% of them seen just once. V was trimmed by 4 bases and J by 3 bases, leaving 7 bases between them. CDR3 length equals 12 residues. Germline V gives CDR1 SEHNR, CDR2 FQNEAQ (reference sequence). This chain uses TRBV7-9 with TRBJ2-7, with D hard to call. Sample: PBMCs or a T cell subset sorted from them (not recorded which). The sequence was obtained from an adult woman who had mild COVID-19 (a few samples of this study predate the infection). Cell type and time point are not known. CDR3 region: CASSYVHYEQYF. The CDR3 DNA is TGTGCCAGCAGCTATGTTCACTACGAGCAGTACTTC.